The rows below give T cell receptor beta chains drawn from one sample of a study of blood T cells in healthy people across ages. Each CDR3 protein gets one entry after TCRdb re-called the 5' RACE reads with MiXCR. Of 1 million or so distinct CDR3 sequences listed, more than 40% are singletons. The sample taken for sequencing was blood. The receptors come from a woman between 55 and 75 years old in good health. The CDR3 runs from the conserved cysteine through the conserved F or W. D genes are given only for firm matches. Expanded clones get a size class; other rows say once, few or many, or leave the size out.

j_call d_call clone_size v_call cdr3_nt cdr3_aa
TRBJ1-1 . . TRBV3-1 TGTGCCAGCAGCCAATTCGCCGAGATGAACACTGAAGCTTTCTTT CASSQFAEMNTEAFF
TRBJ2-5 TRBD2 . TRBV27 TGTGCCAGCAGTGCACTAGCGGGAGACCCCCAAGAGACCCAGTACTTC CASSALAGDPQETQYF
TRBJ2-7 . . TRBV14 TGTGCCAGCAGCCACGGGTTGATCCAGTACTTC CASSHGLIQYF
TRBJ2-5 . . TRBV6-4 TGTGCCAGCAGTGAAATTTCCCGGGACCGCGTCTGTGGGACCCAGTACTTC CASSEISRDRVCGTQYF
TRBJ2-7 . few TRBV9 TGTGCCAGCAGCGTAGAGGCTTTGGGACCAAGGCCCTACGAGCAGTACTTC CASSVEALGPRPYEQYF
TRBJ1-5 TRBD1 . TRBV6-1 TGTGCCAGCAGTGGGGGGGCAGGGGGCGGCAATCAGCCCCAGCATTTT CASSGGAGGGNQPQHF
TRBJ2-3 . . TRBV28 TGTGCCAGCAGCTGGGGGGAGTTGGATACGCAGTATTTT CASSWGELDTQYF
TRBJ1-6 TRBD1 . TRBV5-1 TGCGCCAGCAGCCAAAATAGACAGGGGGCCGGTTCACCCCTCCACTTT CASSQNRQGAGSPLHF
TRBJ1-4 TRBD1 . TRBV12-3/TRBV12-4 TGTGCCAGCAGTTTTTGGCAGGGGGGCGAAAAACTGTTTTTT CASSFWQGGEKLFF
TRBJ2-7 TRBD1 . TRBV20-1 TGCAGTGCTAGAAGGTTCGGACAGGGGAGCTGCGAGCAGTACTTC CSARRFGQGSCEQYF
TRBJ1-4 TRBD1 few TRBV29-1 TGCAGCGCCGTGGGTGCGGGAGGGGGCGAAAAACTGTTTTTT CSAVGAGGGEKLFF